A single sample gave rise to the 5 T cell receptor beta chains below, sequenced in a study of cytomegalovirus exposure and HLA in healthy donors. With 60 Vbeta and 13 Jbeta primers, the PCR was carried out. Profiling relied on immunoSEQ multiplex PCR, and the TCRdb table lists in-frame clones only, not all of them. Among 110,000 or so clones listed, around three quarters were seen once. The sample consisted of PBMCs. All receptors come from a female donor in good health and CMV-seronegative.

The rearrangement joins TRBV9 to TRBJ2-5; 8 bases match TRBD1. V dropped 0 bases and J dropped 5; count of bases not matched to a gene: 6. The CDR3 runs 15 residues. Germline V gene sequence: CDR1 SGDLS, CDR2 YYNGEE. The CDR3 sequence is CASSVDGTGMETQYF. DNA for the CDR3: TGTGCCAGCAGCGTAGATGGGACAGGCATGGAGACCCAGTACTTC.

V and J are TRBV12-5 and TRBJ2-5, with 7 bases that match TRBD1. Per the germline V gene, CDR1 is LGHNT and CDR2 is FRNRAP. CDR3 length: 15 residues. V gave up 2 bases and J gave up 3 bases; unmatched junction bases: 6. CDR3 sequence: CASGLNRGPEETQYF. The DNA for the CDR3 is TGTGCTAGTGGTTTGAACAGGGGACCGGAAGAGACCCAGTACTTC.

V gene TRBV19 combines with J gene TRBJ2-3; 11 bases map to TRBD2. This CDR3 is built from 16 residues. Germline values: CDR1 LNHDA, CDR2 SQIVND (reference sequence). V lost 3 bases, J lost 0 bases, and 2 bases stayed unmatched. CDR3 nucleotide sequence: TGTGCCAGTAGTATCTTAGCGGGGGGGAGCACAGATACGCAGTATTTT. Protein product: CASSILAGGSTDTQYF. Together with reference TRBV19 and TRBJ2-3, the CDR3 gives the full variable domain: DGGITQSPKYLFRKEGQNVTLSCEQNLNHDAMYWYRQDPGQGLRLIYYSQIVNDFQKGDIAEGYSVSREKKESFPLTVTSAQKNPTAFYLCASSILAGGSTDTQYFGPGTRLTVL.

The rearrangement uses TRBV4-2 and TRBJ2-1, with 14 bases identical to TRBD2. V was clipped by 1 base and J by 9 bases; unmatched bases: 8. CDR1 and CDR2 from the germline V gene are LGHNA and YNFKEQ. The CDR3 covers 17 residues. This chain's CDR3 is CASSQGTGTSGGGEQFF. CDR3 bases: TGTGCCAGCAGCCAAGGGACCGGGACTAGCGGGGGAGGTGAGCAGTTCTTC.

The rearrangement links TRBV5-6 to TRBJ2-5, with TRBD1 matching over 12 bases. The germline V gene encodes CDR1 SGHDT and CDR2 YYEEEE. The V and J ends lost 0 bases and 6 bases, in that order; junction bases with no gene match: 3. There are 15 residues in the CDR3. This CDR3 is CASSLEGQGAQTQYF. CDR3 coding DNA: TGTGCCAGCAGCTTGGAGGGACAGGGGGCACAGACCCAGTACTTC. Full variable domain (missing parts from reference TRBV5-6 and TRBJ2-5): DAGVTQSPTHLIKTRGQQVTLRCSPKSGHDTVSWYQQALGQGPQFIFQYYEEEERQRGNFPDRFSGHQFPNYSSELNVNALLLGDSALYLCASSLEGQGAQTQYFGPGTRLLVL.